Shown below are 22 T cell receptor beta chains from a single sample sequenced in a study of cytomegalovirus exposure and HLA in healthy donors. PCR primers comprised 60 Vbeta and 13 Jbeta primers. TCRdb's copy holds only in-frame clones and misses some; the assay was immunoSEQ multiplex PCR. The sample is made up of approximately 140,000 clones, and the top ten hold about 2.3% of it. The sequenced sample consisted of PBMCs. Source of these receptors: a woman aged 18-30 years in good health and CMV-seronegative.

The chain links TRBV30 to TRBJ1-1; D might be TRBD1 (6 bases). Germline loops: CDR1 GTSNPN, CDR2 SVGIG (reference sequence). This CDR3 is 14 amino acids long. Trimming removed 4 bases at V and 1 base at J, with 13 bases between. The CDR3 DNA reads TGTGCCTGGATAGGCGGGGGCGCGAACACTGAAGCTTTCTTT. Protein: CAWIGGGANTEAFF.

V usage is TRBV18 and J usage is TRBJ1-4; D is unresolved. V lost 5 bases and J lost 3, with 7 bases in between. CDR3 length: 13 residues. Germline V lookup: CDR1 KGHSH, CDR2 LQKENI. CDR3 sequence: CASSAAANEKLFF. Written as DNA, the CDR3 is TGTGCCAGCTCAGCGGCGGCTAATGAAAAACTGTTTTTT.

This chain links TRBV30 with TRBJ2-7; 11 bases are a match to TRBD2. The length of the CDR3 is 15 residues. The J segment lost 6 bases and the V segment lost 0 bases, leaving 7 bases of the junction unmatched. Germline assignment: CDR1 GTSNPN and CDR2 SVGIG (reference sequence). Written as DNA, the CDR3 is TGTGCCTGGAGTGTCATACTAGCGGGAGACTCCGAGCAGTACTTC. This translates into CAWSVILAGDSEQYF. The full variable domain, in which reference TRBV30 and TRBJ2-7 provide the parts outside the CDR3, is SQTIHQWPATLVQPVGSPLSLECTVEGTSNPNLYWYRQAAGRGLQLLFYSVGIGQISSEVPQNLSASRPQDRQFILSSKKLLLSDSGFYLCAWSVILAGDSEQYFGPGTRLTVT.

This rearrangement joins TRBV27 to TRBJ1-2; TRBD1 agrees at 9 bases. This CDR3 comprises 14 residues. With 7 bases clipped from V and 7 bases from J, the junction kept 10 bases outside the gene matches. Germline V gene lookup returns CDR1 MNHEY and CDR2 SMNVEV (reference sequence). The CDR3 loop reads CASKAAQGAFGYTF. CDR3 in DNA: TGTGCCAGCAAGGCCGCACAGGGGGCTTTTGGCTACACCTTC.

This chain uses TRBV9 with TRBJ2-7; D is ambiguous. Trimming pared 0 bases from V and 2 bases from J, leaving 6 bases between. Per the germline V gene, CDR1 is SGDLS and CDR2 is YYNGEE. This CDR3 comprises 13 residues. This chain's CDR3 is CASSVGSTYEQYF. CDR3 bases: TGTGCCAGCAGCGTAGGTAGCACCTACGAGCAGTACTTC.

This rearrangement joins TRBV7-8 to TRBJ2-1, with 8 bases aligning to TRBD2. With 4 bases clipped from V and 6 bases from J, the junction kept 2 bases outside the gene matches. The germline V gene encodes CDR1 SGHVS and CDR2 FQNEAQ. This CDR3 is built from 13 residues. CDR3 DNA sequence: TGTGCCAGCAGCTCGGGACTAGGCAATGAGCAGTTCTTC. This encodes CASSSGLGNEQFF.

The CDR3 bases are TGTGCCAGCAGCCAGGGGGCGGTCTCCTACAATGAGCAGTTCTTC. Its translation: CASSQGAVSYNEQFF. The chain employs TRBV7-9 and TRBJ2-1; 8 bases align to TRBD1. Trimming removed 5 bases from V and 0 bases from J; junction bases left unmatched: 3. Germline V gives CDR1 SEHNR, CDR2 FQNEAQ (reference sequence). The CDR3 totals 15 residues. Combining the CDR3 with reference TRBV7-9 and TRBJ2-1 gives the whole variable domain DTGVSQNPRHKITKRGQNVTFRCDPISEHNRLYWYRQTLGQGPEFLTYFQNEAQLEKSRLLSDRFSAERPKGSFSTLEIQRTEQGDSAMYLCASSQGAVSYNEQFFGPGTRLTVL.

This chain uses TRBV5-4 with TRBJ1-1; 8 bases map to TRBD1. Germline assignment: CDR1 SGHNT and CDR2 YYREEE (reference sequence). The CDR3 is 13 amino acids. V lost 3 bases to trimming and J lost 4 bases; unmatched junction nucleotides: 2. The CDR3 sequence: CASSSDRGTEAFF. CDR3 in DNA: TGTGCCAGCAGCTCTGACAGGGGCACTGAAGCTTTCTTT.

The rearrangement links TRBV5-6 to TRBJ2-2; TRBD1 matches 11 bases. The germline gives CDR1 SGHDT, CDR2 YYEEEE. V lost 5 bases, J lost 6 bases, and 9 bases stayed unmatched. There are 16 residues in the CDR3. The CDR3 loop reads CASSPMDRGPSGELFF. In DNA, the CDR3 is TGTGCCAGCAGTCCTATGGACAGGGGGCCGTCCGGGGAGCTGTTTTTT.

The chain couples TRBV12-2 to TRBJ2-2; no DNA check was done on the table's D call, TRBD1. TRBV12-2 has pseudogene status. The length of the CDR3 is 20 residues. The CDR3 bases are TGTGCAAGTCGCTTAGCCAGGGCTGCTCAGGGGGTAACGAACACCGGGGAGCTGTTTTTT. Translated: CASRLARAAQGVTNTGELFF.

The chain combines TRBV12-5 with TRBJ2-1; 11 bases align to TRBD2. The CDR3 covers 17 residues. Germline V lookup: CDR1 LGHNT, CDR2 FRNRAP. V shed 0 bases, J shed 0 bases, and the junction held 1 base outside the gene matches. Here the CDR3 reads CASGLVLAGVSYNEQFF. The CDR3 DNA follows: TGTGCTAGTGGTTTGGTACTAGCGGGAGTCTCCTACAATGAGCAGTTCTTC.

The chain carries TRBV6-1 and TRBJ2-3; 7 bases line up with TRBD1. This CDR3 is built from 14 residues. Germline V gene lookup returns CDR1 MNHNS and CDR2 SASEGT. The V segment lost 1 base and the J segment 4 bases; nucleotides outside the gene matches: 2. DNA for the CDR3: TGTGCCAGCAGTGAAGGACAGGGACCAGATACGCAGTATTTT. Protein sequence: CASSEGQGPDTQYF.

The rearrangement joins TRBV4-3 to TRBJ1-2; 10 bases map to TRBD1. This CDR3 is built from 16 residues. CDR1 and CDR2 (germline): LGHNA, YSLEER. The V gene end was trimmed by 2 bases and the J gene end by 4 bases; junction bases not matched to a gene: 7. In DNA, the CDR3 is TGCGCCAGCAGCCAATACGCGGGACAGGGGTTCTATGGCTACACCTTC. The encoded protein is CASSQYAGQGFYGYTF.

The rearrangement uses TRBV2 and TRBJ2-3, with 7 bases that match TRBD1. J lost 3 bases, V lost 6 bases, and 6 bases had no gene match. The CDR3 extends over 14 amino acids. Germline V lookup: CDR1 SNHLY, CDR2 FYNNEI. This CDR3 is CASSSGQSTDTQYF. In DNA form, the CDR3 reads TGTGCCAGCAGCTCGGGACAGTCAACAGATACGCAGTATTTT.

This CDR3 reads CSVGKKGDRTDTQYF. As DNA, the CDR3 is TGCAGCGTTGGAAAAAAGGGGGATAGGACAGATACGCAGTATTTT. The J gene is TRBJ2-3, the V gene TRBV29-1; maybe TRBD1 (6 bases). The CDR3 extends over 15 amino acids. CDR1 is SQVTM and CDR2 is ANQGSEA in the germline V gene. The V and J ends lost 4 bases and 3 bases respectively, with 17 bases between them.

The chain combines TRBV6-6 with TRBJ2-1; D might be TRBD2 (6 bases). The germline gives CDR1 MNHNY, CDR2 SVGAGI (reference sequence). This CDR3 has 15 amino acids. Trimming took 2 bases from V and 4 from J, leaving 12 bases between them. CDR3 coding DNA: TGTGCCAGCAGTTACGAAGGAGGGATGTACAATGAGCAGTTCTTC. Its protein product is CASSYEGGMYNEQFF.

The V call is TRBV11-1, the J call TRBJ2-5; 8 nucleotides line up with TRBD1. Germline CDR1 reads SGHAT; CDR2 reads FQDESV (reference sequence). This CDR3 is 15 amino acids long. J lost 3 bases, V lost 5 bases, and 8 bases had no gene match. The CDR3 is CASSRFPTGEETQYF. The CDR3 nucleotides read TGTGCCAGCAGCCGCTTTCCGACAGGGGAAGAGACCCAGTACTTC.

The chain uses TRBV30 and TRBJ2-1; no definite D call. V lost 1 base, J lost 8 bases, and 9 bases lay in between. The CDR3 spans 12 residues. CDR1 GTSNPN and CDR2 SVGIG come from the germline V gene (reference sequence). CDR3 residues: CAWSGSGDEQFF. The DNA for the CDR3 is TGTGCCTGGAGTGGGAGTGGTGATGAGCAGTTCTTC.

Comments on this clone: Within the sample, other DNA sequences also encode this same CDR3. This sequence joins TRBV2 and TRBJ2-1; 7 bases agree with TRBD1. The V and J ends lost 5 bases and 0 bases, in that order; junction bases with no gene match: 1. Germline loops: CDR1 SNHLY, CDR2 FYNNEI. The CDR3 totals 14 residues. CDR3 DNA: TGTGCCAGCAGTAGGACAGGCTCCTACAATGAGCAGTTCTTC. Translating gives CASSRTGSYNEQFF.

V usage is TRBV6-5 and J usage is TRBJ1-1; TRBD1 agrees at 7 bases. The CDR3 has 12 residues. Germline trimming cut 5 bases from V and 3 bases from J; bases unmatched to any gene: 0. Germline V gives CDR1 MNHEY, CDR2 SVGAGI. This chain's CDR3 is CASSTGDTEAFF. CDR3 DNA sequence: TGTGCCAGCAGTACAGGGGACACTGAAGCTTTCTTT.

V is TRBV19 and J is TRBJ1-3, with no clear D. Deletions cut 7 bases from V and 7 bases from J, with 11 bases between. The CDR3 has 12 residues. Germline-derived CDR1 and CDR2 are LNHDA and SQIVND (reference sequence). The CDR3 coding sequence is TGTGCCAGTAATTTGAATGGCAACACCATATATTTT. Its translation is CASNLNGNTIYF.

This chain connects TRBV11-1 to TRBJ2-3; 7 bases match TRBD1. The CDR3 loop spans 15 amino acids. Looked up from germline, CDR1 is SGHAT and CDR2 is FQDESV (reference sequence). V shed 3 bases and J 0 bases; nucleotides not matched to a gene: 3. CDR3 nucleotides: TGTGCCAGCAGCTTCGGGACAGCCAGCACAGATACGCAGTATTTT. Translating it yields CASSFGTASTDTQYF.